The sequence of this T cell receptor beta chain was determined in a study of T cell responses to AZD1222 COVID-19 vaccine. Assay used: immunoSEQ multiplex PCR; TCRdb lists only in-frame clones, some missing. The table shows 140,000 to 150,000 clones, with 80% to 95% occurring only once. Comments on this clone: Its antigen is not identified.

V lost 5 bases, J lost 3 bases, and 13 bases lay in between. Per germline, CDR1 SGHAT and CDR2 FQNNGV. This CDR3 spans 14 amino acids. The analysis combined second doses at about 4 or about 12 weeks. Study conclusions and caveats: Most donors were white British and more were female, and clonal diversity was possibly underestimated. Nearly half of spike-specific TCRs reportedly go after variant regions that carry no mutations. It was only 6 or 7 AZD1222 recipients who were seropositive at baseline.

The chain is built from TRBV11-2 and TRBJ2-5; the D gene could be TRBD1 or TRBD2 (5 bases each). The source material was peripheral blood, sampled 28 days after the second AZD1222 dose. The sequence came from an adult who received the AZD1222 COVID-19 vaccine. CDR3 bases: TGTGCCAGCAGCCCCATGAGAGGGGAAGAGACCCAGTACTTC. Its translation: CASSPMRGEETQYF.